The clone carrying this T cell receptor (beta chain) was counted a few times. The CDR3 extends over 14 amino acids. Germline CDR1 is MDHEN and CDR2 is SYDVKM. V gave up 8 bases and J gave up 4 bases; unmatched junction bases: 3. The data stem from a study of blood T cells in healthy people across ages. Then a second PCR, running about 7 to 11 cycles, was carried out with a sample-barcoded 5' primer and a J-beta primer mix. TCRdb itself ran the 5' RACE reads through MiXCR, one entry per CDR3 protein. The sample includes hundreds of thousands of distinct CDR3 sequences, less than 25% of them seen just once. The same data also contributed to another study, on T cells of mothers and their children.

V gene TRBV28 combines with J gene TRBJ2-3; 13 bases map to TRBD2. The sequence was obtained from a boy younger than 18 in good health. Sequenced: blood. The CDR3 region has the DNA TGTGCCAGCCAAACTAGCGGGAGGGCAGATACGCAGTATTTT. Its protein product is CASQTSGRADTQYF.